This T cell receptor (beta chain) was captured by sequencing in a study of prognosis after radiotherapy for stage I lung cancer. TCR beta CDR3 was amplified from genomic DNA by two-round multiplex PCR. It was primers specific to each TRBV and TRBJ gene that first-round PCR used. Via MiXCR, TCRdb re-called the multiplex PCR reads, giving one row per CDR3 protein. Of tens of thousands of distinct CDR3 sequences in the sample, roughly 49% were seen once. This CDR3 comprises 14 residues. Germline V gene data show CDR1 as KGHDR and CDR2 as SFDVKD. The trim removed 8 bases at V and 6 bases at J, leaving 3 bases unmatched.

The chain links TRBV24-1 to TRBJ2-1, with 13 nucleotides matching TRBD2. The clonotype originates from a donor over 45 with non-small cell lung cancer. This specimen consisted of PBMCs, obtained before or after stereotactic body radiation therapy (not recorded which). The CDR3 DNA follows: TGTGCCACCATCACTAGCGGGAGGGCCAATGAGCAGTTCTTC. Its protein is CATITSGRANEQFF.